These 22 T cell receptor beta chains share one sample of origin, sequenced in a study of T cell repertoires in cytomegalovirus infection. Using its own MiXCR run on the reads, TCRdb lists one record per CDR3 protein. The sample records around 130,000 distinct CDR3 sequences, 7% to 9.5% being singletons. The specimen sequenced was PBMCs. Receptors originate from a human donor in good health (CMV status not recorded). Some clones in this sample may be carry-over from other donors' samples.

This chain uses TRBV20-1 with TRBJ1-5, with 8 bases matching TRBD1. The CDR3 sequence is 15 residues long. The germline V gene encodes CDR1 DFQATT and CDR2 SNEGSKA (reference sequence). V shed 3 bases, J shed 3 bases, and the junction held 7 bases outside the gene matches. The chain's CDR3 is CSARGQDLPNQPQHF. DNA for the CDR3: TGCAGTGCTAGGGGACAGGACTTACCCAATCAGCCCCAGCATTTT.

This clonotype has at least ten counts. The chain's CDR3 is CASTFQRPTNEKLFF. The CDR3 DNA sequence: TGTGCCAGCACCTTTCAGCGCCCAACTAATGAAAAACTGTTTTTT. V gene TRBV7-9 combines with J gene TRBJ1-4; unclear D gene. The V and J ends lost 7 bases and 0 bases respectively, with 12 bases between them. Germline V gives CDR1 SEHNR, CDR2 FQNEAQ (reference sequence). The CDR3 is 15 amino acids.

This clonotype has just a few counts. The chain employs TRBV7-9 and TRBJ2-5, with 9 bases identical to TRBD1. CDR3 size: 15 residues. V shed 5 bases, J shed 4 bases, and the junction held 8 bases outside the gene matches. Germline V gives CDR1 SEHNR, CDR2 FQNEAQ (reference sequence). The CDR3 DNA follows: TGTGCCAGCAGCAGAGGACAGGGGACCCGAGAGACCCAGTACTTC. Its protein is CASSRGQGTRETQYF.

This clonotype appeared many times. V gene TRBV2 combines with J gene TRBJ2-1, with 10 bases lining up with TRBD2. Germline CDR1 is SNHLY and CDR2 is FYNNEI. The CDR3 is 14 amino acids. Trimming took 5 bases from V and 10 from J; bases not matched to a gene: 8. In DNA, the CDR3 is TGTGCCAGCAGTCGCGGAGTAGCGGGGGGAGAGCAGTTCTTC. It specifies CASSRGVAGGEQFF.

This chain connects TRBV19 to TRBJ2-3, with unresolved D. Germline CDR1 is LNHDA and CDR2 is SQIVND (reference sequence). The V gene lost 1 base and the J gene lost 4 bases, with 9 bases spanning the gap. CDR3 size: 14 residues. CDR3 DNA: TGTGCCAGTAGTATAGGCCTAAGTGCAGATACGCAGTATTTT. This translates into CASSIGLSADTQYF.

Ten or more counts support this clonotype. The chain couples TRBV10-3 to TRBJ1-1; the D is unclear. CDR3 length: 14 amino acids. V was cut by 4 bases and J by 0 bases, with 9 bases left in between. CDR1 and CDR2 from the germline V gene are ENHRY and SYGVKD. CDR3 DNA: TGTGCCATCAGTGGGACGGTTATGAACACTGAAGCTTTCTTT. Residues: CAISGTVMNTEAFF.

This clonotype was detected ten times or more. The V gene is TRBV6-2 or TRBV6-3, the J gene TRBJ2-6, with D maybe TRBD1 (6 bases). CDR3 length equals 17 residues. Germline assignment: CDR1 MNHEY and CDR2 SVGEGT. Trimming cost V 5 bases and J 0 bases, with 14 bases left between them. CDR3 amino acids: CASSPVGATSGANVLTF. CDR3 nucleotide sequence: TGTGCCAGCAGTCCCGTGGGGGCTACCTCTGGGGCCAACGTCCTGACTTTC.

This clonotype was seen at least ten times. The chain employs TRBV5-6 and TRBJ2-5, with D possibly being TRBD2 (7 bases). This CDR3 contains 15 residues. The germline V gene encodes CDR1 SGHDT and CDR2 YYEEEE. V gave up 6 bases and J gave up 5 bases, with 20 bases separating them. In DNA, the CDR3 is TGTGCCAGCACTAGAGACGAGGGGGGGGGCGAGACCCAGTACTTC. This encodes CASTRDEGGGETQYF.

As DNA, the CDR3 is TGCAGTGCTCCCTTGGGTTCACCCCTCCACTTT. Translation: CSAPLGSPLHF. This chain joins TRBV20-1 and TRBJ1-6, with unresolved D. Trimming stripped 5 bases from V and 9 bases from J, with 8 bases between. The V gene's germline CDR1 is DFQATT and CDR2 SNEGSKA (reference sequence). The CDR3 contains 11 residues.

Many counts were recorded for this clonotype. The chain carries TRBV20-1 and TRBJ1-1; D remains unclear. The CDR3 runs 13 residues. Trimming pared 5 bases from V and 0 bases from J, leaving 10 bases between. Germline values: CDR1 DFQATT, CDR2 SNEGSKA (reference sequence). In nucleotides, the CDR3 is TGCAGTGCTGTAGACATTATGAACACTGAAGCTTTCTTT. Protein sequence: CSAVDIMNTEAFF.

V is TRBV3-1 and J is TRBJ2-3; 9 bases fit TRBD1. The length of the CDR3 is 16 residues. Germline CDR1 is LGHDT and CDR2 is YNNKEL (reference sequence). With V trimmed by 0 bases and J by 6 bases, 7 bases remained unmatched. The CDR3 protein is CASSQDTLTGGDTQYF. The CDR3 DNA follows: TGTGCCAGCAGCCAAGATACGTTGACAGGGGGTGATACGCAGTATTTT.

This clonotype has ten or more counts. This chain joins TRBV19 and TRBJ1-1; no firm D call. The CDR3 consists of 13 residues. Germline V CDR1 and CDR2: LNHDA, SQIVND (reference sequence). Trimming took 5 bases from V and 0 from J, leaving 7 bases between them. CDR3 nucleotides: TGTGCCAGTAGTGCGGCGATGAACACTGAAGCTTTCTTT. Protein sequence: CASSAAMNTEAFF.

This clonotype was seen a few times. The CDR3 loop is CSGAGALPSYNEQFF. The CDR3 nucleotides are TGCAGCGGCGCGGGGGCCCTACCTTCCTACAATGAGCAGTTCTTC. The V gene is TRBV29-1, the J gene TRBJ2-1; D may be TRBD2 (7 bases). The CDR3 has 15 amino acids. The V gene lost 7 bases and the J gene lost 1 base, with 17 bases spanning the gap. Germline CDR1 is SQVTM and CDR2 is ANQGSEA.

This clonotype was seen many times. The gene calls are TRBV5-4 and TRBJ2-7; weak D call: TRBD1 (5 bases). V was pared by 0 bases and J by 12 bases, with 19 bases between. From germline, CDR1 is SGHNT and CDR2 YYREEE (reference sequence). The CDR3 is 14 amino acids. The DNA for the CDR3 is TGTGCCAGCAGCTTGGACGTTTTACAGGATTATCTGTACTTC. This sequence encodes CASSLDVLQDYLYF.

This clonotype was seen repeatedly, ten times or more. The rearrangement uses TRBV7-6 and TRBJ1-5, with D possibly matching TRBD1 (6 bases). The CDR3 runs to 13 residues. Germline-derived CDR1 and CDR2 are SGHVS and FNYEAQ. V was cut by 1 base and J by 7 bases, with 8 bases left in between. The CDR3 protein is CASSLGGAQPQHF. DNA of the CDR3: TGTGCCAGCAGCTTAGGGGGGGCGCAGCCCCAGCATTTT.

This clonotype was detected ten times or more. The chain employs TRBV20-1 and TRBJ1-1, with 8 nucleotides matching TRBD1. Germline lookup yields CDR1 DFQATT and CDR2 SNEGSKA (reference sequence). V was pared by 6 bases and J by 0 bases, with 9 bases of the junction left unmatched. This CDR3 is 15 amino acids long. The CDR3 nucleotides read TGCAGTGCGCCTACAGGGGGGGGAATGAACACTGAAGCTTTCTTT. This sequence encodes CSAPTGGGMNTEAFF.

This chain links TRBV18 with TRBJ2-1, with 7 bases matching TRBD1. The CDR3 is 15 residues long. CDR1 is KGHSH, CDR2 LQKENI, per germline. V trimming: 2 bases; J trimming: 2 bases; junction bases outside the gene matches: 3. The CDR3: CASSPTGVAYNEQFF. The CDR3 nucleotides read TGTGCCAGCTCACCAACAGGGGTAGCCTACAATGAGCAGTTCTTC. The full variable domain, its missing parts supplied by reference TRBV18 and TRBJ2-1, is NAGVMQNPRHLVRRRGQEARLRCSPMKGHSHVYWYRQLPEEGLKFMVYLQKENIIDESGMPKERFSAEFPKEGPSILRIQQVVRGDSAAYFCASSPTGVAYNEQFFGPGTRLTVL.

The chain carries TRBV28 and TRBJ2-1; D uncertain. V was pared by 7 bases and J by 8 bases, with 12 bases between. Germline-derived CDR1 and CDR2 are MDHEN and SYDVKM. CDR3 length: 12 residues. CDR3 nucleotide sequence: TGTGCCAGCACGCGGACGGGCGATGAGCAGTTCTTC. Encoded protein: CASTRTGDEQFF.

For this clonotype: This could be a read error, since a much larger clone is one nucleotide away. This chain connects TRBV6-1 to TRBJ2-7; 11 nucleotides match TRBD2. Germline-derived CDR1 and CDR2 are MNHNS and SASEGT. CDR3 size: 16 residues. Germline trimming cut 6 bases from V and 4 bases from J; bases unmatched to any gene: 11. The CDR3 bases are TGTGCCAGCAGATCGGGGGGACTAGCGGTAGAATACGAGCAGTACTTC. Amino acids: CASRSGGLAVEYEQYF.

Ten or more counts support this clonotype. The chain is built from TRBV6-6 and TRBJ2-3; 7 bases match TRBD2. Germline CDR1 and CDR2: MNHNY and SVGAGI (reference sequence). There are 15 residues in the CDR3. With V trimmed by 3 bases and J by 5 bases, 8 bases remained unmatched. As DNA, the CDR3 is TGTGCCAGCAGTTATGGGGGGGTTTGGAAAGATACGCAGTATTTT. Residues: CASSYGGVWKDTQYF.

This clonotype was observed at least ten times. The V call is TRBV27, the J call TRBJ1-1, with TRBD1 as a possible D gene (6 bases). V was trimmed by 5 bases and J by 1 base, leaving 14 bases between them. Germline V gives CDR1 MNHEY, CDR2 SMNVEV (reference sequence). The CDR3 runs to 15 residues. This chain's CDR3 is CASSLLGQKNTEAFF. DNA for the CDR3: TGTGCCAGCAGTCTCCTCGGACAGAAGAACACTGAAGCTTTCTTT.

This clonotype was counted ten times or more. This chain uses TRBV28 with TRBJ1-1; D uncertain. The CDR3 is 14 residues long. Germline CDR1 is MDHEN and CDR2 is SYDVKM. V was clipped by 2 bases and J by 11 bases, with 18 bases between them. For the CDR3, the DNA is TGTGCCAGCAGTTTAAGTGACGTACGGGCGGGGGCTTTCTTT. Amino acid sequence: CASSLSDVRAGAFF.